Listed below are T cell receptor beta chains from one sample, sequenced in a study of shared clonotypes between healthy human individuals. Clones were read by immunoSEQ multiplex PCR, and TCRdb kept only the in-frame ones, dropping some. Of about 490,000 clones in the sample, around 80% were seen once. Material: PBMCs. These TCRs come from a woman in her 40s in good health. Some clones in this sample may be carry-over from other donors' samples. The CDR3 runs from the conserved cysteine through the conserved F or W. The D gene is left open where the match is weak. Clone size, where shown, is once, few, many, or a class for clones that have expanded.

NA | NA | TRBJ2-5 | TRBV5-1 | TGCGCCAGCAGCTTGAGATTCGGCGGCACCCCAGAGACCCAGTACTTC | CASSLRFGGTPETQYF
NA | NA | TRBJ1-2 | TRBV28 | TGTGCCAGCAGTTTAATGGGTAACTATGGCTACACCTTC | CASSLMGNYGYTF
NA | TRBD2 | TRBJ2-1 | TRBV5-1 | TGCGCCAGCAGCTTGGTTAGCGGGACGGGAAATGAGCAGTTCTTC | CASSLVSGTGNEQFF
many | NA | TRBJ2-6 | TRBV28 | TGTGCCAGCAGTTTATTGGCAGGGAGCGCCTCTGGGGCCAACGTCCTGACTTTC | CASSLLAGSASGANVLTF
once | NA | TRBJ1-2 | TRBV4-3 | TGCGCCAGCAGCTTGGGCGGGGGGAGCGGCTACACCTTC | CASSLGGGSGYTF
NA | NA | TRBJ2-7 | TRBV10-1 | TGCGCCAGCATCGGTCGCACTAGTTGCGAGCAGTACTTC | CASIGRTSCEQYF
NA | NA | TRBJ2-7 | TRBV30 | TGTGCCTGGAGTCCTGGGTGGGACGAGCAGTACTTC | CAWSPGWDEQYF
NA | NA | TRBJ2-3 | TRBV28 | TGTGCCAGCGGGTCCTTGACAGATACGCAGTATTTT | CASGSLTDTQYF
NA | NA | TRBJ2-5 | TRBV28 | TGTGCCAGCATTTCGGGTTCAGGAGAGACCCAGTACTTC | CASISGSGETQYF
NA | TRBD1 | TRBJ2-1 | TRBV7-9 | TGTGCCAGCAGCTTAGGTTGGGACAGGGAATGGGAGCAGTTCTTC | CASSLGWDREWEQFF
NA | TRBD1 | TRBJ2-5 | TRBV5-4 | TGTGCCAGCAGCTTGTGGGCGTCCGGTCAGGGGGTGGAAGAGACCCAGTACTTC | CASSLWASGQGVEETQYF
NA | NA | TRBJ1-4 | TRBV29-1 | TGCAGCGTTGAAGAGGGGAAGGCGGCTAATGAAAAACTGTTTTTT | CSVEEGKAANEKLFF